The rows below give T cell receptor beta chains drawn from one sample of a study of T cell responses to AZD1222 COVID-19 vaccine. Data came from immunoSEQ multiplex PCR; TCRdb stores just in-frame clones and leaves some out. The repertoire consists of tens of thousands of clones, with 80% to 90% occurring once and the leading ten covering roughly 6.5%. This specimen was peripheral blood, taken on day 0 of AZD1222 vaccination. The receptors were gathered from an adult in good health. Both conserved end residues are part of each CDR3. The order of the fields is V gene, clone size, J gene, D gene, CDR3 protein, CDR3 DNA. The D gene is left open where the match is weak. Rows give clone size only sometimes, using once, few, many, or a class for an expanded clone.

TRBV12-3/TRBV12-4	NA	TRBJ2-4	NA	CASSLAGIQYF	TGTGCCAGCAGTTTAGCGGGCATTCAGTACTTC
TRBV5-1	NA	TRBJ2-1	NA	CASSLIGVYNEQFF	TGCGCCAGCAGCTTGATTGGGGTATACAATGAGCAGTTCTTC
TRBV7-6	NA	TRBJ2-3	TRBD1	CASSLFSDRDTDTQYF	TGTGCCAGCAGCTTATTCTCGGACAGGGACACAGATACGCAGTATTTT
TRBV7-8	NA	TRBJ2-5	NA	CASSLGGPAQYF	TGTGCCAGCAGCCTTGGGGGACCGGCCCAGTACTTC
TRBV3-1/TRBV3-2	NA	TRBJ2-1	NA	CASSQDFGTRNNEQFF	TGTGCCAGCAGCCAAGATTTCGGGACAAGAAACAATGAGCAGTTCTTC
TRBV12-3/TRBV12-4	NA	TRBJ1-1	NA	CASRTNTEAFF	TGTGCCAGCAGGACTAACACTGAAGCTTTCTTT
TRBV3-1/TRBV3-2	NA	TRBJ1-4	TRBD1	CASSRGGQGSEKLFF	TGTGCCAGCAGCCGGGGGGGACAGGGGAGTGAAAAACTGTTTTTT
TRBV2	NA	TRBJ2-3	NA	CASREGYTQYF	TGTGCCAGCAGGGAAGGGTATACGCAGTATTTT
TRBV29-1	NA	TRBJ1-2	NA	CSVDPGQNYYGYTF	TGCAGCGTTGATCCCGGACAGAATTACTATGGCTACACCTTC
TRBV30	NA	TRBJ1-5	TRBD1	CAFTDRGNQPQHF	TGTGCCTTTACGGACAGGGGAAATCAGCCCCAGCATTTT
TRBV7-2	NA	TRBJ2-2	TRBD2	CASSSTSLPGELFF	TGTGCCAGCAGCTCGACTAGCTTGCCCGGGGAGCTGTTTTTT
TRBV30	NA	TRBJ1-3	NA	CAWSQTGGNTIYF	TGTGCCTGGAGTCAAACAGGGGGAAACACCATATATTTT
TRBV4-3	NA	TRBJ2-2	NA	CASSQDGGAGELFF	TGCGCCAGCAGCCAAGATGGTGGGGCCGGGGAGCTGTTTTTT
TRBV7-8	NA	TRBJ1-5	NA	CASSLVRGISNQPQHF	TGTGCCAGCAGCTTAGTTCGCGGAATAAGCAATCAGCCCCAGCATTTT
TRBV6-5	NA	TRBJ2-3	TRBD1	CASSLGQGTDTQYF	TGTGCCAGCAGTTTGGGACAGGGGACAGATACGCAGTATTTT
TRBV30	NA	TRBJ1-1	NA	CAWDRTRGTEAFF	TGTGCCTGGGATCGAACGAGGGGCACTGAAGCTTTCTTT
TRBV21-1	once	TRBJ1-2	NA	CASSKGEGRFYGYTF	TGTGCCAGCAGCAAAGGTGAAGGACGCTTCTATGGCTACACCTTC
TRBV5-8	NA	TRBJ1-2	TRBD1	CASSFGSGGDGYTF	TGTGCCAGCAGCTTTGGGTCAGGGGGCGATGGCTACACCTTC
TRBV7-2	NA	TRBJ1-1	NA	CASSPAKPNTEAFF	TGTGCCAGCAGCCCTGCAAAACCTAACACTGAAGCTTTCTTT
TRBV18	NA	TRBJ1-2	TRBD1	CASSRGGQGLGGYTF	TGTGCCAGCTCACGAGGGGGACAGGGCTTAGGCGGCTACACCTTC
TRBV11-2	NA	TRBJ2-2	TRBD2	CASRGTSGGAGELFF	TGTGCCAGCAGGGGGACTAGCGGGGGCGCCGGGGAGCTGTTTTTT
TRBV7-9	NA	TRBJ1-1	NA	CASSLGPEAEAFF	TGTGCCAGCAGCTTGGGGCCCGAAGCTGAAGCTTTCTTT
TRBV7-3	NA	TRBJ2-1	TRBD2	CASSPTSGSYNEQFF	TGTGCCAGCAGCCCCACTAGCGGGAGTTACAATGAGCAGTTCTTC
TRBV4-1	once	TRBJ1-2	TRBD1	CASSQTGTGVDGYTF	TGCGCCAGCAGCCAAACCGGGACAGGGGTTGATGGCTACACCTTC
TRBV2	NA	TRBJ1-5	NA	CASSVEGVSNQPQHF	TGTGCCAGCAGTGTCGAGGGGGTAAGCAATCAGCCCCAGCATTTT
TRBV12-3/TRBV12-4	NA	TRBJ2-3	NA	CASSSNQGDTQYF	TGTGCCAGCAGTTCCAATCAGGGAGATACGCAGTATTTT
TRBV9	NA	TRBJ2-3	TRBD1	CASSVTGDRGTDTQYF	TGTGCCAGCAGCGTAACAGGAGACAGGGGTACAGATACGCAGTATTTT